This T cell receptor (beta chain) derives from a study of technical replicates of blood from a few donors (dated by TCRdb to 2016 to 2017). The library was built by means of the immunoSEQ multiplex PCR assay. TCRdb holds this immuneACCESS table with in-frame rearrangements only. Some clones are missing; in checked studies, unresolved V genes explain under half, and the rest has no known cause. This sample comprises 55,000 to 75,000 clones, 91% of them detected only once. Of the sample, about 3.9% is held by the ten largest clones. V is clipped by 9 bases and J by 5 bases, and the sequence between their germline boundaries is 32 bases long. Reading from cysteine to phenylalanine, the CDR3 counts 18 amino acids. The sequence is cut down to CDR3 DNA, 54 bases in frame from base 1. Based on the germline V gene, the CDR1 and CDR2 sequences are MGHDK and SYGVNS. In regard to this clone: No cognate antigen has been identified for it. No base qualities exist here, and no much larger clone lies one base off it.

Recombination joined TRBV25-1 with TRBJ2-7, and the D gene may be TRBD2, 7 bases matching. This TCR came from a human donor in good health. Some clones in this sample may be carry-over from other donors' samples. The sample was PBMCs. For the CDR3, the sequence is CARNPPHERDTTSHEQYF. The nucleotide sequence reads as follows: TGTGCCAGAAATCCCCCACATGAGCGGGACACCACGTCGCACGAGCAGTACTTC.